The next 14 T cell receptor beta chains were all read from a single sample in a study of blood T cell repertoires in COVID-19. The protocol was immunoSEQ multiplex PCR, while the TCRdb copy is restricted to in-frame clones and leaves out a portion. The table records nearly 200,000 clones, roughly 90% of them present only once. Material: PBMCs or T cells enriched from blood (not recorded which). The receptor source for this set is a woman younger than 30 who had recovered from COVID-19.

The J gene is TRBJ2-7, the V gene TRBV18; 9 nucleotides match TRBD2. CDR1 is KGHSH, CDR2 LQKENI, per germline. After removal of 3 bases from V and 2 bases from J, the junction contained 11 bases not matched to a gene. This CDR3 is 17 amino acids long. The CDR3 region has the DNA TGTGCCAGCTCACCGCTGGAAGCGGGGGGACCTACCTACGAGCAGTACTTC. As protein: CASSPLEAGGPTYEQYF.

The rearrangement links TRBV27 to TRBJ2-3; 7 bases are shared with TRBD2. The CDR3 is 17 amino acids. Germline CDR1 MNHEY, CDR2 SMNVEV (reference sequence). Trimming removed 6 bases from V and 0 bases from J; junction bases left unmatched: 12. This CDR3 reads CASSRTPPSGSTDTQYF. Here the CDR3 DNA reads TGTGCCAGCAGCCGTACCCCTCCTAGCGGTAGCACAGATACGCAGTATTTT.

This chain joins TRBV30 and TRBJ1-2; D is unclear. The CDR3 is 13 amino acids. CDR1 is GTSNPN and CDR2 is SVGIG in the germline V gene (reference sequence). Trimming shortened V by 3 bases and J by 8 bases, and 16 bases separated the two germline ends. The CDR3 region has the DNA TGTGCCTGGAGCTCACCCCGTGGCAGGGGCTACACCTTC. Protein product: CAWSSPRGRGYTF.

The chain carries TRBV5-4 and TRBJ1-1; TRBD1 matches 7 bases. Germline loops: CDR1 SGHNT, CDR2 YYREEE (reference sequence). After removal of 4 bases from V and 2 bases from J, the junction contained 17 bases not matched to a gene. The CDR3 sequence is 18 residues long. The CDR3 loop is CASSPYPGTVNLNTEAFF. The CDR3 nucleotides are TGTGCCAGCAGCCCCTATCCCGGGACAGTAAACCTAAACACTGAAGCTTTCTTT.

This clone was observed a handful of times. The rearrangement uses TRBV6-4 and TRBJ2-1, with 11 bases identical to TRBD2. CDR3 size: 17 residues. Unmatched junction bases numbered 8, after V lost 2 bases and J lost 5 bases. Per the germline V gene, CDR1 is MRHNA and CDR2 is SNTAGT. The CDR3 reads CASSDGLAGGDHNEQFF. The CDR3 DNA follows: TGTGCCAGCAGTGACGGTCTAGCGGGGGGCGACCACAATGAGCAGTTCTTC.

V is TRBV13 and J is TRBJ2-3; TRBD2 matches at 10 bases. CDR1 and CDR2 from the germline V gene are PRHDT and FYEKMQ (reference sequence). This CDR3 comprises 16 residues. V was pared by 5 bases and J by 4 bases, with 9 bases of the junction left unmatched. The CDR3, as DNA: TGTGCCAGCAGCACCTCGGAGCGGGGGGGCCCAGATACGCAGTATTTT. This codes for CASSTSERGGPDTQYF.

In this sample, this clone turned up once. The V call is TRBV18, the J call TRBJ1-3, with D tentatively TRBD1 (6 bases). This CDR3 has 17 amino acids. Germline loops: CDR1 KGHSH, CDR2 LQKENI. The germline V and J ends were trimmed by 3 bases and 1 base, with 16 bases remaining between them. In nucleotides, the CDR3 is TGTGCCAGCTCACCGCAATACGGGGGGCTGTCTGGAAACACCATATATTTT. As protein: CASSPQYGGLSGNTIYF.

The chain is built from TRBV2 and TRBJ1-2, with 7 bases identical to TRBD1. There are 13 residues in the CDR3. V shed 4 bases and J 2 bases; nucleotides not matched to a gene: 1. Germline CDR1 is SNHLY and CDR2 is FYNNEI. The CDR3: CASSVRGNYGYTF. DNA for the CDR3: TGTGCCAGCAGTGTCAGGGGGAACTATGGCTACACCTTC.

This chain uses TRBV7-9 with TRBJ1-2; a weak D match, TRBD1 (5 bases). From germline, CDR1 is SEHNR and CDR2 FQNEAQ (reference sequence). The CDR3 spans 16 residues. V shed 9 bases and J shed 4 bases, with 24 bases lying between them. The CDR3, as DNA: TGTGCCAGTCTCTCTACCTGGGGGGTTTCGCTCTATGGCTACACCTTC. Residues: CASLSTWGVSLYGYTF.

The chain is built from TRBV11-2 and TRBJ2-7; tentative D call: TRBD2 (6 bases). The CDR3 loop spans 14 amino acids. With 5 bases removed from V and 2 bases from J, the gap between germline ends came to 13 bases. Per the germline V gene, CDR1 is SGHAT and CDR2 is FQNNGV. CDR3 in DNA: TGTGCCAGCAGCCCGAGGGCGGGGCCCTACGAGCAGTACTTC. It encodes CASSPRAGPYEQYF.

The chain joins TRBV19 to TRBJ2-7, with TRBD1 matching over 9 bases. The CDR3 sequence is 15 residues long. V lost 7 bases, J lost 3 bases, and 10 bases stayed unmatched. Germline CDR1 is LNHDA and CDR2 is SQIVND (reference sequence). CDR3 residues: CASTPGTGIGYEQYF. The CDR3 DNA reads TGTGCCAGTACCCCAGGGACAGGGATTGGCTACGAGCAGTACTTC.

This clone appeared many times. DNA of the CDR3: TGTGCCAGCAGCCAAAAGACAGGGTATAATTCACCCCTCCACTTT. Amino acids: CASSQKTGYNSPLHF. The rearrangement links TRBV3-1 (or the pseudogene TRBV3-2) to TRBJ1-6; 7 nucleotides align to TRBD1. J gave up 4 bases and V 2 bases, and 2 bases lay outside the gene matches. Per the germline V gene, CDR1 is LGHDT and CDR2 is YNNKEL (reference sequence). The CDR3 spans 15 residues.

This chain joins TRBV5-1 and TRBJ1-5; D gene ambiguous. The V gene lost 0 bases and the J gene lost 4 bases, with 8 bases spanning the gap. This CDR3 has 14 residues. Germline V gene data show CDR1 as SGHRS and CDR2 as YFSETQ. The CDR3 DNA sequence: TGCGCCAGCAGCTTGGACGTCGGGAATCAGCCCCAGCATTTT. Translation gives CASSLDVGNQPQHF.

The chain combines TRBV29-1 with TRBJ2-7; 8 bases are a match to TRBD1. J gave up 2 bases and V 4 bases, and 10 bases lay outside the gene matches. CDR3 length: 15 amino acids. CDR1 SQVTM and CDR2 ANQGSEA come from the germline V gene. The CDR3 here is CSVAPAGTGPYEQYF. CDR3 sequence (DNA): TGCAGCGTTGCACCCGCCGGGACAGGCCCCTACGAGCAGTACTTC.